The rows below give T cell receptor beta chains drawn from one sample of a study of blood T cell repertoires in COVID-19. TCRdb keeps only in-frame clones here, not all; method: immunoSEQ multiplex PCR. The sample consists of some 250,000 clones, 82% of them appearing once. What was sequenced was peripheral blood. Source of these receptors: a young woman with acute or convalescent COVID-19. CDR3s include the opening cysteine and the closing phenylalanine or tryptophan. D genes are given only for firm matches. The size of a clone is reported for some rows only, either as once, few or many, or as a class for expanded clones.

v_call	clone_size	j_call	d_call	cdr3_nt	cdr3_aa
TRBV29-1	NA	TRBJ2-5	NA	TGCAGCGTTGAAGACGGCTCGGAGGGGACCCAGTACTTC	CSVEDGSEGTQYF
TRBV7-2	NA	TRBJ2-2	NA	TGTGCCAGCAGCTTAGGCAGATACACCGGGGAGCTGTTTTTT	CASSLGRYTGELFF
TRBV6-2/TRBV6-3	NA	TRBJ1-6	NA	TGTGCCAGCAGTTATGTGGGGGCCGCCTATAATTCACCCCTCCACTTT	CASSYVGAAYNSPLHF
TRBV6-4	NA	TRBJ2-1	NA	TGTGCCAGCAGTGCGAACCCAGTGAACGCCTACAATGAGCAGTTCTTC	CASSANPVNAYNEQFF
TRBV19	NA	TRBJ2-1	TRBD1	TGTGCCAGTAGTATCGGCGGGACAGGGAAATCAAATGAGCAGTTCTTC	CASSIGGTGKSNEQFF
TRBV7-9	NA	TRBJ2-7	NA	TGTGCCAGCGCTGACGGAGGTCAACACTCCTACGAGCAGTACTTC	CASADGGQHSYEQYF
TRBV5-1	NA	TRBJ2-5	TRBD2	TGCGCCAGCAGCTTGGCTAGCGGGAGGGGGGAGACCCAGTACTTC	CASSLASGRGETQYF
TRBV7-2	once	TRBJ2-1	NA	TGTGCCAGCAGCTTGTCGGGATACAATGAGCAGTTCTTC	CASSLSGYNEQFF
TRBV18	NA	TRBJ2-4	NA	TGTGCCAGCTCCTTCGGGGTGGCAGCCAAAAACATTCAGTACTTC	CASSFGVAAKNIQYF
TRBV4-3	NA	TRBJ2-7	TRBD1	TGCGCCAGCAGCCAAGGCAGGGGGATCTCCTACGAGCAGTACTTC	CASSQGRGISYEQYF
TRBV19	few	TRBJ1-5	TRBD1	TGTGCCAGTAGTCCTGGGACAGGGCGGGGGCTCAATCAGCCCCAGCATTTT	CASSPGTGRGLNQPQHF
TRBV21-1	NA	TRBJ2-3	NA	TGTGCCAGCGGGCGTCCTAGCACAGATACGCAGTATTTT	CASGRPSTDTQYF
TRBV29-1	NA	TRBJ1-1	NA	TGCAGCGTTGAAGATTTCAGGGGATCCACTGAAGCTTTCTTT	CSVEDFRGSTEAFF
TRBV5-4	NA	TRBJ2-1	NA	TGTGCCAGCAGCTTGCCCGAGGGTCTAGGTGAGCAGTTCTTC	CASSLPEGLGEQFF
TRBV7-2	NA	TRBJ2-7	TRBD2	TGTGCCAGCAGCTCGGTATGGGGACTAGCGGGAGTACAGTCATACGAGCAGTACTTC	CASSSVWGLAGVQSYEQYF
TRBV11-3	NA	TRBJ1-1	NA	TGTGCCAGCAGCTTGGGACGGGGGACTGAAGCTTTCTTT	CASSLGRGTEAFF
TRBV29-1	NA	TRBJ2-3	NA	TGCAGCGTTGAGGTCCAGGGGCGAAGCACAGATACGCAGTATTTT	CSVEVQGRSTDTQYF
TRBV7-9	NA	TRBJ1-2	NA	TGTGCCAGCACCCCCCTCCCTAACTATGGCTACACCTTC	CASTPLPNYGYTF
TRBV19	NA	TRBJ1-6	TRBD1	TGTGCCAGTAGTATCCTCCCAGGACAGGGTGCGAATTCACCCCTCCACTTT	CASSILPGQGANSPLHF
TRBV19	NA	TRBJ1-2	NA	TGTGCCAGTAGTAATCTAGACAGCGACAACTCCTATGGCTACACCTTC	CASSNLDSDNSYGYTF
TRBV6-2/TRBV6-3	NA	TRBJ2-7	TRBD2	TGTGCCAGCAGTTTCGCGACTAGCGGGGGAAAGTACGAGCAGTACTTC	CASSFATSGGKYEQYF
TRBV28	few	TRBJ1-5	NA	TGTGCCAGCAGTTCCCAGACAGTACGGCCCCAGCCCCAGCATTTT	CASSSQTVRPQPQHF
TRBV19	NA	TRBJ1-5	TRBD1	TGTGCCAGTAGTATAGAGACAGGGGCTCAGCCCCAGCATTTT	CASSIETGAQPQHF
TRBV7-9	few	TRBJ2-7	TRBD2	TGTGCCAGCAGCACACTAGCGGGAGGGCCCCATCAGTTGAACGAGCAGTACTTC	CASSTLAGGPHQLNEQYF
TRBV28	NA	TRBJ1-2	TRBD1	TGTGCCAGCAGACCAGGGGACAGGAGGTTTGGTGGCTACACCTTC	CASRPGDRRFGGYTF
TRBV4-2	NA	TRBJ1-2	NA	TGTGCCAGCAGCCAAGGGGGGGGTCGGAACTATGGCTACACCTTC	CASSQGGGRNYGYTF
TRBV6-5	NA	TRBJ1-4	NA	TGTGCCAGCAGTTACAGCGGGGGTGGGGGCTTGGAAAAACTGTTTTTT	CASSYSGGGGLEKLFF
TRBV19	NA	TRBJ1-6	NA	TGTGCACCTAAAGGTTGGCAGGGGAATTCACCCCTCCACTTT	CAPKGWQGNSPLHF
TRBV5-1	NA	TRBJ2-5	TRBD2	TGCGCCAGCAGCTTGCTTAGCGGGAGGGGGCGAGAGACCCAGTACTTC	CASSLLSGRGRETQYF
TRBV7-2	NA	TRBJ1-1	NA	TGTGCCAGCAGCTTCCAGGCCCTATCAGCTGAAGCTTTCTTT	CASSFQALSAEAFF
TRBV18	once	TRBJ2-3	TRBD2	TGTGCCAGCTCACAACAAGGGACTAGCGCCGCAGATACGCAGTATTTT	CASSQQGTSAADTQYF